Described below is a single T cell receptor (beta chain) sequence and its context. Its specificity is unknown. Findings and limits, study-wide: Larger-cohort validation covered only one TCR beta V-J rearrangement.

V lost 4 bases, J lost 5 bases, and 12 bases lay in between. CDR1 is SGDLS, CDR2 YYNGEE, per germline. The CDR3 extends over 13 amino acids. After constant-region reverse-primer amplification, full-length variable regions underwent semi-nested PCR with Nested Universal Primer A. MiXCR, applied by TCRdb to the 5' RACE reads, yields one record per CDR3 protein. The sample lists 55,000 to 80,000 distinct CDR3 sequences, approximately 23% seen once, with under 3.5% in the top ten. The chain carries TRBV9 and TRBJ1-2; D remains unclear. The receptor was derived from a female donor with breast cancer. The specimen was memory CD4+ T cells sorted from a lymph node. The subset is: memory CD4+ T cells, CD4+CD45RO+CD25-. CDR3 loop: CASSLGRGYGYTF. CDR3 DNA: TGTGCCAGCAGCCTAGGTCGGGGTTATGGCTACACCTTC. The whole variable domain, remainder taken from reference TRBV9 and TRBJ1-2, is DSGVTQTPKHLITATGQRVTLRCSPRSGDLSVYWYQQSLDQGLQFLIQYYNGEERAKGNILERFSAQQFPDLHSELNLSSLELGDSALYFCASSLGRGYGYTFGSGTRLTVV.